This T cell receptor beta chain was recovered during a study of shared clonotypes between healthy human individuals. Overall study findings and caveats: Tissue TCR repertoires likely differ from these blood-only repertoires.

This CDR3 has 15 residues. Germline V CDR1 and CDR2: SNHLY, FYNNEI. V lost 0 bases, J lost 2 bases, and 8 bases lay in between. The sorted-subset replicate PCRs were given 200 ng DNA, which is 31,000 or so T cell genomes. Method: immunoSEQ multiplex PCR; TCRdb's copy keeps in-frame clones and lacks some. The table has about 1.5 million clones, 96% seen once. About this clone itself: The antigen remains undetermined.

This TCR derives from a man aged 25-45 years in good health. Sequenced input: naive CD4+ T cells sorted from blood. The subset: CD45RA+ positively selected. The chain carries TRBV2 and TRBJ2-4; maybe TRBD2 (5 bases). DNA for the CDR3: TGTGCCAGCAGTGAAGCCGGGGTAACCAAAAACATTCAGTACTTC. Its translation is CASSEAGVTKNIQYF.